One sample yielded the 21 T cell receptor beta chains listed below, sequenced in a study of blood T cell repertoires in COVID-19 (dated by TCRdb to the early 2020s). Libraries were built with the immunoSEQ multiplex PCR assay. TCRdb provides this immuneACCESS table in a form limited to in-frame rearrangements. Some clones are lacking; in checked studies, under half of them reflect an unresolved V gene, and why the rest are absent is not known. Recorded for this sample are around 220,000 clones; about 88% of them occurred a single time. The ten largest clones take up about a tenth of the sample. The sequencing input was peripheral blood. Every receptor here comes from a woman aged 50 to 65 with COVID-19, enrolled during active disease.

This sequence joins TRBV28 and TRBJ2-3; no definite D call. Trimming took 5 bases from V and 0 from J, leaving 15 bases between them. This CDR3 has 16 residues. From germline, CDR1 is MDHEN and CDR2 SYDVKM. CDR3 region: CASSAPGDFSTDTQYF. The CDR3 DNA sequence: TGTGCCAGCAGTGCCCCCGGTGACTTTAGCACAGATACGCAGTATTTT.

This chain joins TRBV10-3 and TRBJ1-5; 8 nucleotides align to TRBD1. The germline CDR1 and CDR2 sequences are ENHRY and SYGVKD. The length of the CDR3 is 16 residues. Trimming cost V 3 bases and J 3 bases; bases outside gene matches: 7. The CDR3 DNA follows: TGTGCCATCAGTGACCGGGGCCAGGGGGCCAATCAGCCCCAGCATTTT. It specifies CAISDRGQGANQPQHF.

This clone showed up just a few times. Here the CDR3 reads CASGRTESPLHF. The CDR3, as DNA: TGTGCCAGCGGCCGGACAGAGTCACCCCTCCACTTT. V usage is TRBV6-6 and J usage is TRBJ1-6, with a tentative D call TRBD1 (6 bases). The CDR3 covers 12 residues. Per the germline V gene, CDR1 is MNHNY and CDR2 is SVGAGI (reference sequence). V was pared by 8 bases and J by 10 bases, with 12 bases between.

The V gene is TRBV11-3, the J gene TRBJ2-1; 13 bases are a match to TRBD2. Trimming cost V 5 bases and J 1 base; bases outside gene matches: 5. The CDR3 loop spans 17 amino acids. Germline CDR1 SGHNT, CDR2 YENEEA. CDR3 amino acids: CASSPRLAGGSYNEQFF. The CDR3 bases are TGTGCCAGCAGCCCCCGACTAGCGGGGGGATCCTACAATGAGCAGTTCTTC.

V gene TRBV7-9 combines with J gene TRBJ1-1, with 9 positions matching TRBD1. The CDR3 contains 14 residues. Germline V gives CDR1 SEHNR, CDR2 FQNEAQ (reference sequence). After removal of 6 bases from V and 3 bases from J, the junction contained 5 bases not matched to a gene. The chain's CDR3 is CASRSWTGDTEAFF. CDR3 DNA: TGTGCCAGCAGAAGTTGGACAGGGGACACTGAAGCTTTCTTT.

The chain joins TRBV2 to TRBJ2-2; no definite D call. From germline, CDR1 is SNHLY and CDR2 FYNNEI. Trimming took off 6 bases at V and 2 bases at J, with 7 bases between the two ends. This CDR3 has 13 residues. CDR3 in amino acids: CASRRSNTGELFF. CDR3 nucleotide sequence: TGTGCCAGCAGGCGGAGTAACACCGGGGAGCTGTTTTTT.

The J gene is TRBJ2-7, the V gene TRBV19; D perhaps matches TRBD2 (6 bases). Trimming took 5 bases from V and 0 from J, leaving 11 bases between them. This CDR3 is built from 14 residues. CDR1 and CDR2 from the germline V gene are LNHDA and SQIVND (reference sequence). The CDR3 loop is CASSPGSGSYEQYF. CDR3 nucleotide sequence: TGTGCCAGTAGTCCCGGTAGCGGCTCCTACGAGCAGTACTTC.

The rearrangement uses TRBV5-6 and TRBJ1-5; 8 bases are shared with TRBD1. CDR1 is SGHDT and CDR2 is YYEEEE in the germline V gene. The ends lost 2 bases at V and 4 bases at J; junction bases unmatched: 8. CDR3 size: 16 residues. The CDR3 loop is CASSLRTGIVNQPQHF. Written as DNA, the CDR3 is TGTGCCAGCAGCTTACGGACAGGGATTGTGAATCAGCCCCAGCATTTT.

The chain is built from TRBV6-5 and TRBJ1-2; D unresolved. The CDR3 totals 15 residues. Trimming removed 0 bases at V and 8 bases at J, with 16 bases between. The V gene's germline CDR1 is MNHEY and CDR2 SVGAGI. In DNA form, the CDR3 reads TGTGCCAGCAGTTACTCGTACGGAGGGAGGAACGGCTACACCTTC. It is translated as CASSYSYGGRNGYTF.

This clone has more than one count but fewer than ten. The V and J genes are TRBV6-5 and TRBJ1-1; the D gene is possibly TRBD1 (5 bases). Germline CDR1 is MNHEY and CDR2 is SVGAGI. Trimming left V 2 bases short and J 5 bases short, with 9 bases between. This CDR3 is built from 13 residues. CDR3 nucleotide sequence: TGTGCCAGCAGTTACCTGGAGGGGACTGAAGCTTTCTTT. It yields the protein CASSYLEGTEAFF.

The chain is built from TRBV24-1 and TRBJ1-5, with D hard to call. This CDR3 region has 13 residues. Per germline, CDR1 KGHDR and CDR2 SFDVKD. V was cut by 0 bases and J by 7 bases, with 6 bases left in between. Here the CDR3 reads CATSDLPGQPQHF. Here the CDR3 DNA reads TGTGCCACCAGTGATTTGCCGGGGCAGCCCCAGCATTTT.

The chain is built from TRBV24-1 and TRBJ2-5; 7 bases fit TRBD2. The germline V gene encodes CDR1 KGHDR and CDR2 SFDVKD. This CDR3 comprises 16 residues. V trimming: 10 bases; J trimming: 4 bases; junction bases outside the gene matches: 17. The CDR3 reads CATGGRGGGLPETQYF. The CDR3 DNA reads TGTGCCACGGGGGGTCGCGGGGGTGGTTTACCAGAGACCCAGTACTTC.

The V call is TRBV6-5, the J call TRBJ2-1; maybe TRBD2 (7 bases). Trimming took off 2 bases at V and 9 bases at J, with 17 bases between the two ends. The CDR3 runs to 15 residues. The germline V gene has CDR1 MNHEY and CDR2 SVGAGI. The CDR3 nucleotides are TGTGCCAGCAGTTACGGGGGGGCCCTAAGAAGTGAGCAGTTCTTC. Residues: CASSYGGALRSEQFF.

This clone was picked up one time. The chain uses TRBV5-1 and TRBJ2-3; a weak D match, TRBD2 (5 bases). V lost 4 bases to trimming and J lost 4 bases, with 13 bases between them. The CDR3 is made up of 14 amino acids. From germline, CDR1 is SGHRS and CDR2 YFSETQ. CDR3 residues: CASSLNSGSDTQYF. The CDR3 coding sequence is TGCGCCAGCAGCCTCAACAGCGGTTCAGATACGCAGTATTTT.

The J gene is TRBJ1-2, the V gene TRBV6-5; 7 nucleotides line up with TRBD1. The CDR3 sequence is 15 residues long. Germline values: CDR1 MNHEY, CDR2 SVGAGI. V was pared by 4 bases and J by 2 bases, with 7 bases of the junction left unmatched. CDR3 loop: CASSFSGQRNYGYTF. The CDR3 nucleotides are TGTGCCAGCAGTTTTTCGGGACAGAGAAACTATGGCTACACCTTC.

CDR3 sequence: CASSPWTDANYGYTF. In DNA, the CDR3 is TGTGCCAGCAGTCCATGGACAGACGCTAACTATGGCTACACCTTC. The V call is TRBV28, the J call TRBJ1-2; a possible D gene is TRBD1 (6 bases). CDR1 is MDHEN, CDR2 SYDVKM, per germline. This CDR3 is built from 15 residues. Trimming shortened V by 5 bases and J by 0 bases, and 13 bases separated the two germline ends.

V gene TRBV11-3 combines with J gene TRBJ2-5; no clear D. CDR3 length equals 13 residues. The ends were cut back, 2 bases at V and 5 bases at J, with 9 bases in the middle. Germline CDR1 and CDR2: SGHNT and YENEEA. This CDR3 is CASSLTLRETQYF. The CDR3 coding sequence is TGTGCCAGCAGCTTAACCCTTCGGGAGACCCAGTACTTC. The entire variable domain, with the rest obtained from reference TRBV11-3 and TRBJ2-5, is as follows: EAGVVQSPRYKIIEKKQPVAFWCNPISGHNTLYWYLQNLGQGPELLIRYENEEAVDDSQLPKDRFSAERLKGVDSTLKIQPAELGDSAVYLCASSLTLRETQYFGPGTRLLVL.

This sequence joins TRBV11-3 and TRBJ2-7; perhaps TRBD2 as D (5 bases). The CDR3 extends over 14 amino acids. V gave up 5 bases and J gave up 3 bases, with 14 bases separating them. Germline V gene sequence: CDR1 SGHNT, CDR2 YENEEA. CDR3 amino acids: CASSETRGFYEQYF. In nucleotides, the CDR3 is TGTGCCAGCAGCGAAACCCGAGGGTTCTACGAGCAGTACTTC.

The chain recombines TRBV5-4 with TRBJ1-3; no reliable D call. Germline loops: CDR1 SGHNT, CDR2 YYREEE (reference sequence). CDR3 length: 13 residues. Deletions cut 1 base from V and 7 bases from J, with 9 bases between. CDR3: CASSLWAGNTIYF. In DNA, the CDR3 is TGTGCCAGCAGCTTGTGGGCGGGCAACACCATATATTTT.

The V and J genes are TRBV5-1 and TRBJ1-2, with TRBD1 identical over 8 bases. This CDR3 is 17 amino acids long. The junction had 15 bases not matched to a gene; V was cut back by 4 bases and J by 4 bases. CDR1 is SGHRS, CDR2 YFSETQ, per germline. CDR3 loop: CASSPGDRRGGPYGYTF. In nucleotides, the CDR3 is TGCGCCAGCAGCCCCGGGGACAGGAGGGGGGGACCCTATGGCTACACCTTC.

The rearrangement uses TRBV15 and TRBJ2-1; TRBD2 agrees at 12 bases. The ends lost 0 bases at V and 8 bases at J; junction bases unmatched: 5. Germline CDR1 reads LNHNV; CDR2 reads YYDKDF (reference sequence). This CDR3 comprises 16 residues. The CDR3 DNA sequence: TGTGCCACCAGCAGAGATCTAGCGGGGGGGGACCATGAGCAGTTCTTC. It codes for CATSRDLAGGDHEQFF.